The rows below give T cell receptor beta chains drawn from one sample of a study of control samples from healthy donors and cancer patients. Sequencing was performed with immunoSEQ multiplex PCR; in TCRdb, only in-frame clones are kept and a portion is missing. The profile covers 150,000 to 200,000 clones, with 90% to 95% appearing a single time and approximately 1.5% taken by the ten largest. Sequenced material: blood. Every receptor here comes from a man aged 25-40 years in good health. The CDR3 runs from the conserved cysteine through the conserved F or W. D genes are given only for firm matches.

>TRBD2|TRBJ2-3|TRBV7-2
TGTGCCAGCAGCTTAGCGCGAGCTAGCGGGCCCGGGAATACGCAGTATTTT
CASSLARASGPGNTQYF
>TRBD2|TRBJ2-1|TRBV10-1
TGCGCCAGCAGTGAGTCCCTTGGCGGGAGCTCCTACAATGAGCAGTTCTTC
CASSESLGGSSYNEQFF
>NA|TRBJ1-2|TRBV11-2
TGTGCCAGCAGCTTAGAACCGGTAGCTAACTATGGCTACACCTTC
CASSLEPVANYGYTF
>TRBD1|TRBJ1-4|TRBV11-2
TGTGCCAGCAGCCCTACGACAGGGGCAATCAATGAAAAACTGTTTTTT
CASSPTTGAINEKLFF
>NA|TRBJ2-3|TRBV5-6
TGTGCCAGCATCATCTCGGGGGCCGCAGATACGCAGTATTTT
CASIISGAADTQYF
>NA|TRBJ2-2|TRBV5-1
TGCGCCAGCAGCTTGGGCCGGGCCGGCACCGGGGAGCTGTTTTTT
CASSLGRAGTGELFF
>TRBD1|TRBJ1-5|TRBV2
TGTGCCAGCAGTCCCTCGACAGGGGAAAGGAGCAATCAGCCCCAGCATTTT
CASSPSTGERSNQPQHF
>NA|TRBJ2-1|TRBV4-1
TGCGCCAGCAGCCTCCCCGCGGGTGAGCAGTTCTTC
CASSLPAGEQFF
>NA|TRBJ2-2|TRBV30
TGTGCCTGGAGTGTACTGAGGGTCACCGGGGAGCTGTTTTTT
CAWSVLRVTGELFF
>TRBD1|TRBJ1-4|TRBV6-2/TRBV6-3
TGTGCCAGCAGTCGGTCCGGGACAGGCAGTTATGGTGAAAAACTGTTTTTT
CASSRSGTGSYGEKLFF
>NA|TRBJ2-5|TRBV30
TGTGCCTGGAGAATACGTGAGACCCAGTACTTC
CAWRIRETQYF
>NA|TRBJ2-1|TRBV5-1
TGCGCCAGCAGCCGTACGACGGGGAGCTCCTACAATGAGCAGTTCTTC
CASSRTTGSSYNEQFF
>NA|TRBJ1-2|TRBV5-1
TGCGCCAGCAGCTCCAGCGGGGAGAATCATGGCTACACCTTC
CASSSSGENHGYTF
>NA|TRBJ2-7|TRBV15
TGTGCCACCAGCAGAGGCCCTCACGGATCTTACGAGCAGTACTTC
CATSRGPHGSYEQYF